The present T cell receptor beta chain was sequenced within a study of T cells in Graves' hyperthyroidism and ophthalmopathy. Regarding the study as a whole: Classification by a 13 V-J model distinguished ophthalmopathy from stable hyperthyroidism.

This clonotype was counted a single time. The antigen remains unidentified. The CDR3 is 17 residues long. With 2 bases clipped from V and 4 bases from J, the junction kept 12 bases outside the gene matches. The germline V gene encodes CDR1 MNHEY and CDR2 SVGAGI. RNA transcripts served as the template for amplifying TCR beta CDR3 regions. The study used the HTBI primer set for a first-round RT-PCR of the TCR CDR3. MiXCR, applied by TCRdb to the multiplex PCR reads, yields one record per CDR3 protein. The sample lists around 300,000 distinct CDR3 sequences, roughly 13% occurring once. The authors took PBMCs from roughly 9.3 ml fresh peripheral blood.

The chain has TRBV6-5 and TRBJ2-3; TRBD1 agrees at 7 bases. Sample: blood. The clonotype was recovered from a woman aged 25 to 39 with Graves' hyperthyroidism. CDR3 sequence reads: CASSYDRVGPHADTQYF. The CDR3 DNA is TGTGCCAGCAGTTACGACAGGGTTGGTCCTCACGCAGATACGCAGTATTTT.